The text below deals with one TCR beta chain. Its antigen is not known. Generated by immunoSEQ multiplex PCR, the TCRdb table keeps only in-frame clones and is missing some. The repertoire consists of more than 85,000 clones, with 88% occurring once and the leading ten covering more than 10%. The V segment lost 6 bases and the J segment 8 bases; nucleotides outside the gene matches: 6. The length of the CDR3 is 13 residues. Germline V lookup: CDR1 LNHDA, CDR2 SQIVND (reference sequence). This sample stems from a study of T cell responses to AZD1222 COVID-19 vaccine. General study points: As reported, nearly half of all spike-specific TCRs target variant regions that are unmutated. Regions 160-218 and 743-854 dominated among vaccine-associated CD4 TCRs spanning spike.

This specimen was peripheral blood, taken on day 0 of MenACWY control vaccination. The source of this sequence is an adult in good health. The rearrangement joins TRBV19 to TRBJ1-2; 10 bases are shared with TRBD1. The DNA of the CDR3 is TGTGCCAGTAGCCGACAGGGGGCTAGAGGCTACACCTTC. Translating it yields CASSRQGARGYTF. Using reference TRBV19 and TRBJ1-2 for the parts outside the CDR3, the full variable domain is DGGITQSPKYLFRKEGQNVTLSCEQNLNHDAMYWYRQDPGQGLRLIYYSQIVNDFQKGDIAEGYSVSREKKESFPLTVTSAQKNPTAFYLCASSRQGARGYTFGSGTRLTVV.